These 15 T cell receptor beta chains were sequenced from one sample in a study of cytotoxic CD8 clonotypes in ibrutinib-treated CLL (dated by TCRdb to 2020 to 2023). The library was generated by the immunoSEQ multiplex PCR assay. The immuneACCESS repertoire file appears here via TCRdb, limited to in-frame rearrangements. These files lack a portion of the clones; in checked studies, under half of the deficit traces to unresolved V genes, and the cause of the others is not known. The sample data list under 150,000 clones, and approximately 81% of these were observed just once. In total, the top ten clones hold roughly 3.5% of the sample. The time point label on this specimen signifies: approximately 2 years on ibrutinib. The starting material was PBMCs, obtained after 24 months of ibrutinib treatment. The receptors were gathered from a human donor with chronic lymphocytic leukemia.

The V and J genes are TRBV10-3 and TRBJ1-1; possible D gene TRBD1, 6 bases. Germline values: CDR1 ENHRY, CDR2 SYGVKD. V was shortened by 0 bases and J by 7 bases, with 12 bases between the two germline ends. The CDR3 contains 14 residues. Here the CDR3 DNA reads TGTGCCATCAGTGAGTCGAGGGACATCAGTGAAGCTTTCTTT. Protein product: CAISESRDISEAFF.

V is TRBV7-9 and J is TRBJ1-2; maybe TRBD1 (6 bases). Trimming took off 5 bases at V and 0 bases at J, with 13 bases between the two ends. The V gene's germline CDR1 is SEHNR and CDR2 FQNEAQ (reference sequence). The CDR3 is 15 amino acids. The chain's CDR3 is CASSHSAGANYGYTF. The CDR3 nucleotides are TGTGCCAGCAGCCATTCTGCAGGGGCTAACTATGGCTACACCTTC.

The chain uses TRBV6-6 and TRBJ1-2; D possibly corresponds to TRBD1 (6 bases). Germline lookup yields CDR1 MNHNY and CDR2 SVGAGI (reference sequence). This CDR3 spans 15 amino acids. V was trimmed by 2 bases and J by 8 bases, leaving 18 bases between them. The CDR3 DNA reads TGTGCCAGCAGTTACACACCACAGGGCCGGGAAGGCTACACCTTC. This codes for CASSYTPQGREGYTF.

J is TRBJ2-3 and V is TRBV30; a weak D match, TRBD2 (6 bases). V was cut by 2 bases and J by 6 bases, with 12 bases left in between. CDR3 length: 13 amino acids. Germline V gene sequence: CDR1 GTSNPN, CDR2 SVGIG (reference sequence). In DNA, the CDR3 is TGTGCCTGGAGTCAACGGAGGGATGATACGCAGTATTTT. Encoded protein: CAWSQRRDDTQYF.

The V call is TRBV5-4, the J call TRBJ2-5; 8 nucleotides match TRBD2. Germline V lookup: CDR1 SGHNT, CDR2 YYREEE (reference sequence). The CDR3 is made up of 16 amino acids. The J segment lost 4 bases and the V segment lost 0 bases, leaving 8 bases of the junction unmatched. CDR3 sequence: CASSLGGGLGRETQYF. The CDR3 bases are TGTGCCAGCAGCTTGGGGGGGGGACTAGGGAGAGAGACCCAGTACTTC.

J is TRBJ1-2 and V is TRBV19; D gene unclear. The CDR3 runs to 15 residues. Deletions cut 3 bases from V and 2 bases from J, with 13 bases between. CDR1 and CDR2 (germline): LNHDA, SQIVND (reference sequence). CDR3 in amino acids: CASSIGEYPNYGYTF. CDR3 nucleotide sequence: TGTGCCAGTAGTATCGGAGAGTATCCGAACTATGGCTACACCTTC.

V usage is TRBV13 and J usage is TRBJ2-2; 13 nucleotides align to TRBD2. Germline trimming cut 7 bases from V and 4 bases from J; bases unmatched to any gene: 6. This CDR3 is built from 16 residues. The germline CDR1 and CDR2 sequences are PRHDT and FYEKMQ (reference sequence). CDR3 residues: CASNLLAGGTTGELFF. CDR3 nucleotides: TGTGCCAGCAACCTACTAGCGGGGGGGACCACCGGGGAGCTGTTTTTT.

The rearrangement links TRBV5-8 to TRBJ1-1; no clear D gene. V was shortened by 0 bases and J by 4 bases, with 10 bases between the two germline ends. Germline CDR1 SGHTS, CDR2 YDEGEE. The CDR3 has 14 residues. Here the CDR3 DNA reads TGTGCCAGCAGCTTGGGAGCCCGAACCACTGAAGCTTTCTTT. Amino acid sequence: CASSLGARTTEAFF.

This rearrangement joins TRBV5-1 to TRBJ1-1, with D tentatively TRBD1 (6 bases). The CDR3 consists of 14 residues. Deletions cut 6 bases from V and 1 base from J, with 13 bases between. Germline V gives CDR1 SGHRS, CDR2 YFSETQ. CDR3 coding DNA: TGCGCCAGCACCTCTAAGGGGGGGAACACTGAAGCTTTCTTT. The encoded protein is CASTSKGGNTEAFF.

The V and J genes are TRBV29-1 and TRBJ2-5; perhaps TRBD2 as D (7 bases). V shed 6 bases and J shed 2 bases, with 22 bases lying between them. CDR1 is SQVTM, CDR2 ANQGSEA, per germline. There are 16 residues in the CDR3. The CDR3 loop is CSVDLGGRVRQETQYF. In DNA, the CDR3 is TGCAGCGTCGACCTCGGGGGGCGAGTGAGGCAAGAGACCCAGTACTTC.

CDR3 region: CAISEPGTAVRSYEQYF. The CDR3 DNA follows: TGTGCCATCAGTGAGCCCGGGACAGCCGTCCGCTCCTACGAGCAGTACTTC. V and J are TRBV10-3 and TRBJ2-7, with 7 bases that match TRBD1. This CDR3 has 17 residues. J gave up 0 bases and V 2 bases, and 10 bases lay outside the gene matches. Germline CDR1 is ENHRY and CDR2 is SYGVKD.

This CDR3 is CASSTSGWETQYF. The CDR3 bases are TGTGCCAGTAGTACCTCAGGGTGGGAGACCCAGTACTTC. V is TRBV19 and J is TRBJ2-5; D perhaps matches TRBD1 (5 bases). Per germline, CDR1 LNHDA and CDR2 SQIVND (reference sequence). The CDR3 loop spans 13 amino acids. Trimming removed 4 bases from V and 5 bases from J, with 11 bases in between.

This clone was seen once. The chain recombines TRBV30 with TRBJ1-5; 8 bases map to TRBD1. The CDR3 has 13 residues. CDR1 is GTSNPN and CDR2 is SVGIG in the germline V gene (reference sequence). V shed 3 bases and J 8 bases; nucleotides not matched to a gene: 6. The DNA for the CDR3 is TGTGCCTGGAGCGCCAGGGGGCTGGAGCCCCAGCATTTT. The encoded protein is CAWSARGLEPQHF.

CDR3 loop: CASSLGRVSLAGGRYEQYF. The CDR3, as DNA: TGTGCCAGCAGCTTAGGTCGGGTGTCGCTAGCGGGGGGCAGGTACGAGCAGTACTTC. The chain links TRBV7-8 to TRBJ2-7; 11 bases line up with TRBD2. J lost 4 bases, V lost 1 base, and 15 bases had no gene match. Germline CDR1 reads SGHVS; CDR2 reads FQNEAQ. This CDR3 comprises 19 residues.

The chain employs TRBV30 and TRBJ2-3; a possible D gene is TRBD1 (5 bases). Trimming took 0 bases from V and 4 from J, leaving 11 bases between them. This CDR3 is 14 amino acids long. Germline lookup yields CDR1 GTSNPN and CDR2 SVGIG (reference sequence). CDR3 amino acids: CAWSVWGAADTQYF. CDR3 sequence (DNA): TGTGCCTGGAGTGTGTGGGGCGCCGCAGATACGCAGTATTTT.